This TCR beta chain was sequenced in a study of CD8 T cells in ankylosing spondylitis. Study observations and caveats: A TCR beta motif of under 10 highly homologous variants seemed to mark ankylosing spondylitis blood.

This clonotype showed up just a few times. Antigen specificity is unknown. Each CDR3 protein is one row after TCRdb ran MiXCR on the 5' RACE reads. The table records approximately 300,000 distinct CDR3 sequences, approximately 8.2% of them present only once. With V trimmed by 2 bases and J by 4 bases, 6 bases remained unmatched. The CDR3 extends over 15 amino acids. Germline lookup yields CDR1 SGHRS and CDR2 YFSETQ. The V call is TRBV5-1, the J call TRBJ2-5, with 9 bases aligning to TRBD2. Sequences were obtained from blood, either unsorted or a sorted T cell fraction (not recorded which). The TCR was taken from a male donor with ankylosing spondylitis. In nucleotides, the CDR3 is TGCGCCAGCAGCTTCGGGGCGGGAGGGGTAGAGACCCAGTACTTC. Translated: CASSFGAGGVETQYF.